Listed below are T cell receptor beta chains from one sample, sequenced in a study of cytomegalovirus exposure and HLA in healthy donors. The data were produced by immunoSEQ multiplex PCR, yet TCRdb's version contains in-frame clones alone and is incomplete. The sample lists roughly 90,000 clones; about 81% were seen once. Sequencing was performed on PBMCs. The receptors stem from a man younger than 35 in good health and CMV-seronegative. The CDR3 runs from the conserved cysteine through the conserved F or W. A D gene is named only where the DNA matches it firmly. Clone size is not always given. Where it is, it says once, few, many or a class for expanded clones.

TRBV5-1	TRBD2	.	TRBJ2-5	TGCGCCAGCAGCTTGTCTACTAGCGGGAGAGAGACCCAGTACTTC	CASSLSTSGRETQYF
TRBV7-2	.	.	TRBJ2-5	TGTGCCAGCAGCTTAGGCGGAGGGGGGGACGAGACCCAGTACTTC	CASSLGGGGDETQYF
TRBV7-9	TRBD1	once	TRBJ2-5	TGTGCCAGCAGCTTCGGCGGGACAGGGGGCACGGAGACCCAGTACTTC	CASSFGGTGGTETQYF
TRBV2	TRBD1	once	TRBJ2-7	TGTGCCAGGGCAATCCCGGGACAGGGCTACGAGCAGTACTTC	CARAIPGQGYEQYF
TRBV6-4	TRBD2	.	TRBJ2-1	TGTGCCAGTCCCGGGACTAGCGAGGATGAGCAGTTCTTC	CASPGTSEDEQFF
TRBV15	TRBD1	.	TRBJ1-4	TGTGCCACCAGCAGAGGGACAGGGGATAATGAAAAACTGTTTTTT	CATSRGTGDNEKLFF
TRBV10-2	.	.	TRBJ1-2	TGCGCCAGCGGTAGAGACTATGGCTACACCTTC	CASGRDYGYTF
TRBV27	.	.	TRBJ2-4	TGTGCCAGCAGGCGCCTTAAAGTGGAGGTGACTGGAGATGGCATTCAGTACTTC	CASRRLKVEVTGDGIQYF
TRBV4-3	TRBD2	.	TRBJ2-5	TGCGCCAGCAGCCGTGGCTCTGGGCGGGAGGGCCCTCGAGAGACCCAGTACTTC	CASSRGSGREGPRETQYF
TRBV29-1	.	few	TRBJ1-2	TGCAGCGGCACGACAGGATATGGCTACACCTTC	CSGTTGYGYTF
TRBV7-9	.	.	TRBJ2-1	TGTGCCAGCAGCTTAGGATTGCGGCCGCATGAGCAGTTCTTC	CASSLGLRPHEQFF
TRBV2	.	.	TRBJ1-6	TGTGCCAGCAGTGAAAACAGGGCAGGCTCACCCCTCCACTTT	CASSENRAGSPLHF
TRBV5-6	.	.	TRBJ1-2	TGTGCCAGCAGCTCTACCCGCAGGGGTAGCTCCTTC	CASSSTRRGSSF
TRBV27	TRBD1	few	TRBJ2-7	TGTGCCAGCAGTTTACCAGGGGGACCCTACGAGCAGTACTTC	CASSLPGGPYEQYF
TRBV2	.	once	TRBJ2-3	TGTGCCAGCAGTGAACTAACAGCAGATACGCAGTATTTT	CASSELTADTQYF
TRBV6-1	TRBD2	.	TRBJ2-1	TGTGCCAGCAGGGAAAGGACTAGCGGGAGTAGGCCGTCCTACAATGAGCAGTTCTTC	CASRERTSGSRPSYNEQFF
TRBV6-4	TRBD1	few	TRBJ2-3	TGTGCCAGCAGCGGACAGGGAGGCACAGATACGCAGTATTTT	CASSGQGGTDTQYF
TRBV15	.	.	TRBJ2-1	TGTGCCACCAGCAGAGCACCTAACAATGAGCAGTTCTTC	CATSRAPNNEQFF
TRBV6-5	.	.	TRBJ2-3	TGTGCCAGCAGTAAACAGGGAGATACGCAGTATTTT	CASSKQGDTQYF
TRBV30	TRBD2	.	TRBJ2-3	TGTGCCTGGACCCTAGCGGGAGGCACAGATACGCAGTATTTT	CAWTLAGGTDTQYF
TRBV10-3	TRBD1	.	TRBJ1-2	TGTGCCATCAGTCTAGGGACAGGGTATGGCTACACCTTC	CAISLGTGYGYTF
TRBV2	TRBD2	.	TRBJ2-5	TGTGCCAGCAGTGAGGGGACTAGCGGTTACCAAGAGACCCAGTACTTC	CASSEGTSGYQETQYF
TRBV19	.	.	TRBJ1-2	TGTGCCAAACAGAGGAGGTATGGCTACACCTTC	CAKQRRYGYTF
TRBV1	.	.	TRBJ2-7	TGCACCAGCAGCCTCCCCCGAAAGGTTGGAGTCGACGAGCAGTACTTC	CTSSLPRKVGVDEQYF
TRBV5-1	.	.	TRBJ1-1	TGCGCCAGCAGCTTGGCCAACAGCAACACTGAAGCTTTCTTT	CASSLANSNTEAFF
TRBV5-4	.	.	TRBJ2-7	TGTGCCAGCAGCTGGGGAGGGGGAGCCTACGAGCAGTACTTC	CASSWGGGAYEQYF
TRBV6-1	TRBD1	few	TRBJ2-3	TGTGCCAGCAGTGAAGAGACAGGGGGCACAGATACGCAGTATTTT	CASSEETGGTDTQYF
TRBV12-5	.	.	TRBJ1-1	TGTGCTAGTCGGTGGCCCGACAGGGCTTTCTTT	CASRWPDRAFF
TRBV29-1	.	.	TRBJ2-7	TGCAGCGTCCTCGAACCCCCGGGCTACGAGCAGTACTTC	CSVLEPPGYEQYF
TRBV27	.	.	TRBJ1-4	TGTGCCAGCAGTTTAGTGCCGGTCGGGGGGGATGAAAAACTGTTTTTT	CASSLVPVGGDEKLFF
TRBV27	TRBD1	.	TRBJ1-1	TGTGCCAGCAGTTTAAGACAGGGCGAAGCTTTCTTT	CASSLRQGEAFF
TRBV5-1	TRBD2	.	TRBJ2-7	TGCGCCAGCAGCTTAAGACTAGCGGGAGGCTACGAGCAGTACTTC	CASSLRLAGGYEQYF
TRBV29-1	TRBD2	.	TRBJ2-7	TGCAGCGTTGAGGGGGGGAAGGGCAGCGTGAACGAGCAGTACTTC	CSVEGGKGSVNEQYF
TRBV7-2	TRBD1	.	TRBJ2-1	TGTGCCAGCAGCTTAGCGTCGGGACAGGGGAAAAATGAGCAGTTCTTC	CASSLASGQGKNEQFF
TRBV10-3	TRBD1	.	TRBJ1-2	TGTGCCATCAGTGGATTCGGGACAGGGGTTGAGGGCTACACCTTC	CAISGFGTGVEGYTF
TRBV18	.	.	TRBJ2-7	TGTGCCAGCTCACCACCCAAAACAGCCACCTCCTCCTACGAGCAGTACTTC	CASSPPKTATSSYEQYF
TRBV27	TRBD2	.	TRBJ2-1	TGTGCCAGTCGGGCTAGCGGTGCCCCCGGGGGTGAGCAGTTCTTC	CASRASGAPGGEQFF
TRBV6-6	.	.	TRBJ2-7	TGTGCCAGCAGTTATCCCAGCGACTACTACGAGCAGTACTTC	CASSYPSDYYEQYF
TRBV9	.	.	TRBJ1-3	TGTGCCAGCACGAGGGCGTCTGGAAACACCATATATTTT	CASTRASGNTIYF
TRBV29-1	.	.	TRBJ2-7	TGCAGCGTTGTGAGGGACGAGCAGTACTTC	CSVVRDEQYF
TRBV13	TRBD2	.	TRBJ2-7	TGTGCCAGCAGCTCCTTAGCGGGGGATCACTACGAGCAGTACTTC	CASSSLAGDHYEQYF
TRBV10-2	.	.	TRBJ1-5	TGCGCCAGCAGTGAGTCGATGGCCCATCAGCCCCAGCATTTT	CASSESMAHQPQHF
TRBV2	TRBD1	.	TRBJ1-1	TGTGCCAGCAGTGGAGGGACAGGTGGTAACACTGAAGCTTTCTTT	CASSGGTGGNTEAFF
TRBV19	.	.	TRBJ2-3	TGTGCCAGTAGTACTGCGGGGTCTAGCACAGATACGCAGTATTTT	CASSTAGSSTDTQYF
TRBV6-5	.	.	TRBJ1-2	TGTGCCAGCAGTGGAGGGTCGGGTTCGGTCGGCTACACCTTC	CASSGGSGSVGYTF
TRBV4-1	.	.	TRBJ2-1	TGCGCCAGCAGCCAAGTAAATGAGCAGTTCTTC	CASSQVNEQFF
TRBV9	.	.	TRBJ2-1	TGTGCCAGCAGCGCTGCGATGATTAGCGCCTTCTCCTACAATGAGCAGTTCTTC	CASSAAMISAFSYNEQFF
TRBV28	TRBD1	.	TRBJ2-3	TGTGCCAGCAGTTTATTTGGACAGGGGAGAGATACGCAGTATTTT	CASSLFGQGRDTQYF
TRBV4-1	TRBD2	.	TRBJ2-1	TGCGCCAGCAGCCAAGGCGGGGGACCCTACAATGAGCAGTTCTTC	CASSQGGGPYNEQFF
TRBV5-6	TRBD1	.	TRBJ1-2	TGTGCCAGCAGCGGAACGGGACAGGGGGCTGATGGCTACACCTTC	CASSGTGQGADGYTF
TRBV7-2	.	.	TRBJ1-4	TGTGCCAGCAGCTTAAGCTCCCCATCCGGTGAAAAACTGTTTTTT	CASSLSSPSGEKLFF
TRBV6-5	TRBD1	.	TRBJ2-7	TGTGCCAGTCGTGGACAGGCGGACGAGCAGTACTTC	CASRGQADEQYF
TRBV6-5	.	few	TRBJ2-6	TGTGCCAGCAGTTGGCAGGTCTCTGGGGCCAACGTCCTGACTTTC	CASSWQVSGANVLTF
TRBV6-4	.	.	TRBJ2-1	TGTGCCAGCTCCCCCACCAGCGGTCTAACGGAGCAGTTCTTC	CASSPTSGLTEQFF
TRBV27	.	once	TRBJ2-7	TGTGCCAGCAGTTTACTGGGTATAGGCAGGGGAGCCTACGAGCAGTACTTC	CASSLLGIGRGAYEQYF
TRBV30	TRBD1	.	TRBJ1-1	TGTGCCTGGAGTGGGAGTGGGACAGCTAATTTGAACACTGAAGCTTTCTTT	CAWSGSGTANLNTEAFF
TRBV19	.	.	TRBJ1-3	TGTGCCAGTAGTATGGGGCTCTTGCGGAACACCATATATTTT	CASSMGLLRNTIYF
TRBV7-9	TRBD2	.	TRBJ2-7	TGTGCCAGCAGCTTAGCTTCGGGGGGTCTATATGAGCAGTACTTC	CASSLASGGLYEQYF
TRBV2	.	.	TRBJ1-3	TGTGCCAGCAGTTTAACGGCTGGAAACACCATATATTTT	CASSLTAGNTIYF